This T cell receptor beta chain was retrieved from a study of OX40 agonist ivuxolimab in advanced cancers. About the study: Treatment received earlier with anti-PD-1, anti-PD-L1 or anti-CTLA-4 agents was allowed, and 40% had some.

This table comes from immunoSEQ multiplex PCR, and its TCRdb copy is limited to in-frame clones, with some not included. This sample has tens of thousands of clones; about nine tenths occur once, and the top ten carry approximately 0.32%. General study points: At doses 0.1 to 3.0 mg/kg, CD4+ and CD8+ clones expanded. Mean expanded clone counts were higher in CD8+ than CD4+ T cells. The 0.1-3.0 mg/kg partial responders had among the lowest clonal expansion.

CDR1 is WSHSY, CDR2 SAAADI, per germline. The V and J ends lost 2 bases and 5 bases, in that order; junction bases with no gene match: 7. This CDR3 region has 15 residues. About this clone itself: What it binds is unknown.

The gene calls are TRBV10-2 and TRBJ2-5; TRBD1 matches at 8 bases. This TCR was sampled from an adult with an advanced solid tumor such as melanoma, head and neck, liver or kidney cancer. The specimen comprised CD4+ or CD8+ T cells sorted from blood, sampled in a trial of the OX40 agonist ivuxolimab. CDR3 sequence (DNA): TGCGCCAGCAGTGAGAACAGGGGGATGGCTGAGACCCAGTACTTC. Encoded protein: CASSENRGMAETQYF.